This T cell receptor beta chain derives from a study of read filtering for tumor transcriptome and immune sequencing (dated by TCRdb to 2018 to 2020). Notes on the research overall: The cohort had around 16 male and more than 12 female patients with a mean age of roughly 64 years, ranging from about 40 to 85. Whole-transcriptome libraries were prepared with the TruSeq RNA Access Library Prep Kit after DNase treatment. TCR-region mapped reads per sample ranged from about 4.05 to 10.27 million with IR-seq versus only roughly 75 to 1,300 with RNA-seq. Using the same bone marrow samples, the study ran both targeted immune repertoire sequencing and bulk whole-transcriptome sequencing and then compared the TCR repertoires from each method. By revised international staging, about 8 patients were R-ISS I, around 15 were R-ISS II and more than five were R-ISS III. A main aim was a read-filtering strategy for immune repertoire data, specifically whether clonotypes supported by a single read should be removed. Overall results and qualifications from the work: The sorted CD138-negative fraction was composed of a mixed bone marrow immune population rather than of purified T cells. Single-read clonotypes made up roughly four fifths of clonotypes but about 3.2% of total reads in IR-seq, and less than 75% of clonotypes and 44.6% of reads in RNA-seq. The correlation between IR-seq and RNA-seq shared clonotype proportions rose when single-read clonotypes were removed. Compared with RNA-seq, IR-seq captured clonotypes at much higher depth and more reliably, and a smaller IR-seq throughput was enough to identify most shared clonotypes.

Cut back by 5 bases and 0 bases, the V and J ends lie 12 bases apart. CDR1 and CDR2 were assigned from the germline V gene as SGHAT and FQNNGV. Its CDR3 holds 15 amino acids, cysteine through phenylalanine. The kept DNA is CDR3 alone, 45 bases in frame from the first base. TCR libraries were constructed from 400 ng RNA using the Immunoverse kit, and molecular barcoded adaptors covering alpha/delta and beta/gamma chains were employed. TCR library preparation used the same RNA that went into transcriptome sequencing. Sequencing of TCR libraries was carried out on an Illumina HiSeq 4000 with 2 x 150 cycles. In the source study's methods: With MiXCR, TCR reads were aligned to human V, D, J and C references and assembled into CDR3 clonotypes, with quality filtering and error correction included. The tcR package in R was used for analysis of clonotype counts and gene usage diversity. For inspection of raw mapping reads, RNA-seq reads were mapped by STAR aligner version 2.5.3a onto GRCh37 of the human genome. To test how sequencing depth affects detected clonotypes, IR-seq fastq files were randomly downsampled with Seqtk 1.3. The public reads were reprocessed in TCRdb via fastp at Q25 and MiXCR, keeping in-frame beta chains. Here each entry gathers all rows of one CDR3 protein and keeps the most common genes and DNA. The V and J calls shown here were made by TCRdb, not taken from the authors' results. Here the sample has about 130,000 distinct CDR3 sequences; approximately 13% occur a single time. The biggest ten clones account for 7% to 9% of the sample.

There are many counts of this clonotype. The antigen it binds to is not known. No much larger clone exists at a distance of one base, and base qualities are not known. Bone marrow was sampled from every patient at the time of active disease. Ficoll-Hypaque density gradient centrifugation was used to isolate the bone marrow mononuclear cells. Myeloma plasma cells were removed and CD138-negative cells were obtained by negative selection following labeling with CD138 magnetic microbeads on a MACS separator. The purity of the isolated cells was checked by flow cytometry with CD138 antibodies on an Attune NxT. TRIzol reagent was used to extract total RNA, and a NanoDrop spectrophotometer was used to quantify the extracted RNA. Paired RNA-seq and IR-seq were performed on the CD138-negative bone marrow sample of each patient.

The receptor's source is a donor at least 40 years old with multiple myeloma. Sequenced sample: a population of CD138-negative cells sorted from bone marrow. In light of the paper, this sample's cell subset or site label describes: bone marrow mononuclear cells depleted of CD138+ plasma/myeloma cells by negative magnetic selection. Recombination linked TRBV11-2 to TRBJ2-3; the D gene lacks a confident call. The nucleotides read TGTGCCAGCAGCCCCGACTTACCTAGCACAGATACGCAGTATTTT. Translated, it gives CASSPDLPSTDTQYF.